This is a list of T cell receptor beta chains from one sample in a study of cytomegalovirus exposure and HLA in healthy donors. The repertoire was sequenced with immunoSEQ multiplex PCR; TCRdb's copy has only in-frame clones and lacks some. The sample records around 110,000 clones, around 81% being singletons. Sequencing was performed on PBMCs. The source is a woman younger than 45 in good health and CMV-seronegative. Each CDR3 is given with its conserved first and last residue. Fields, in order: J gene, D gene, V gene, clone size, CDR3 protein, CDR3 DNA. D genes are given only for firm matches. Expanded clones are given a class, and other clones once, few, many or no size at all.

TRBJ2-5	NA	TRBV5-1	few	CASSSAVQETQYF	TGCGCCAGCAGCTCGGCGGTCCAAGAGACCCAGTACTTC
TRBJ2-1	NA	TRBV19	NA	CASSISGENEQFF	TGTGCCAGTAGTATAAGTGGAGAAAATGAGCAGTTCTTC
TRBJ1-2	TRBD1	TRBV6-6	few	CASSKPGQDGGYTF	TGTGCCAGCAGTAAACCGGGACAGGATGGGGGCTACACCTTC
TRBJ2-1	TRBD2	TRBV19	NA	CASRRLANSYNEQFF	TGTGCCAGTAGACGACTAGCGAACTCCTACAATGAGCAGTTCTTC
TRBJ2-2	TRBD1	TRBV7-9	once	CASRPGTGRSGELFF	TGTGCCAGCAGACCCGGGACAGGGCGGTCCGGGGAGCTGTTTTTT
TRBJ2-3	NA	TRBV6-6	NA	CAGSPVSDTQYF	TGTGCCGGCAGTCCAGTATCAGATACGCAGTATTTT
TRBJ2-5	NA	TRBV5-1	NA	CASSLRSNGETQYF	TGCGCCAGCAGCTTAAGATCCAACGGGGAGACCCAGTACTTC
TRBJ2-7	NA	TRBV19	NA	CASSISSRGSYEQYF	TGTGCCAGTAGTATTTCGAGTCGCGGGTCCTACGAGCAGTACTTC
TRBJ1-3	TRBD1	TRBV6-5	NA	CASSLIADRGGNTIYF	TGTGCCAGCAGTTTAATCGCGGACAGGGGAGGAAACACCATATATTTT
TRBJ2-1	TRBD1	TRBV9	NA	CASSVRNPGQGVVNEQFF	TGTGCCAGCAGCGTCCGGAACCCGGGACAGGGGGTTGTAAATGAGCAGTTCTTC
TRBJ2-7	NA	TRBV5-1	NA	CASSLVRGYEQYF	TGCGCCAGCAGCTTGGTGCGGGGCTACGAGCAGTACTTC
TRBJ1-5	NA	TRBV19	NA	CASSSRQYSNQPQHF	TGTGCCAGTAGTAGTAGACAGTATAGCAATCAGCCCCAGCATTTT
TRBJ2-2	TRBD2	TRBV19	NA	CASSLAGETGELFF	TGTGCCAGTAGTCTAGCGGGGGAGACCGGGGAGCTGTTTTTT
TRBJ2-7	NA	TRBV28	NA	CASSLSSYEQYF	TGTGCCAGCAGTCTCAGCTCCTACGAGCAGTACTTC
TRBJ2-1	NA	TRBV7-6	NA	CASSSTNNEQFF	TGTGCCAGCAGCTCTACTAACAATGAGCAGTTCTTC
TRBJ2-7	NA	TRBV28	NA	CASSLLGFGEQYF	TGTGCCAGCAGTTTACTTGGCTTCGGGGAGCAGTACTTC
TRBJ2-5	NA	TRBV27	NA	CASSPTYGGTQYF	TGTGCCAGCAGCCCGACCTACGGGGGGACCCAGTACTTC
TRBJ2-5	TRBD1	TRBV9	NA	CASSSGQGAETQYF	TGTGCCAGCAGCTCAGGACAGGGGGCTGAGACCCAGTACTTC
TRBJ2-2	NA	TRBV28	once	CASRTGSRFGELFF	TGTGCCAGCAGAACAGGGTCACGATTCGGGGAGCTGTTTTTT
TRBJ2-7	TRBD2	TRBV19	NA	CASSISGGDEQYF	TGTGCCAGTAGTATTTCGGGAGGGGACGAGCAGTACTTC
TRBJ2-2	NA	TRBV6-5	NA	CASRLTGTGELFF	TGTGCCAGCAGATTAACGGGGACCGGGGAGCTGTTTTTT
TRBJ1-5	NA	TRBV6-1	NA	CASSEYREGSNQPQHF	TGTGCCAGCAGTGAATACAGGGAAGGTAGCAATCAGCCCCAGCATTTT
TRBJ1-1	NA	TRBV12-2	NA	CASRFHPRINTGTNTEAFF	TGTGCAAGTCGCTTCCACCCGCGGATTAATACAGGGACGAACACTGAAGCTTTCTTT
TRBJ1-5	TRBD1	TRBV7-8	NA	CASSLQGASNQPQHF	TGTGCCAGCAGCCTCCAGGGGGCTAGCAATCAGCCCCAGCATTTT
TRBJ1-4	NA	TRBV15	few	CATSRDGQSATNEKLFF	TGTGCCACCAGCAGAGATGGACAATCTGCAACTAATGAAAAACTGTTTTTT
TRBJ1-2	NA	TRBV19	NA	CASRQQETNYGYTF	TGTGCCAGTAGGCAACAGGAAACTAACTATGGCTACACCTTC
TRBJ2-6	NA	TRBV4-2	once	CASSLGTGANVLTF	TGTGCCAGCAGCCTCGGGACTGGGGCCAACGTCCTGACTTTC
TRBJ2-5	NA	TRBV7-6	NA	CASTKSWATQETQYF	TGTGCCAGCACCAAAAGCTGGGCTACTCAAGAGACCCAGTACTTC
TRBJ2-4	TRBD1	TRBV28	NA	CASSPGQGAPRKYF	TGTGCCAGCAGTCCCGGACAGGGGGCCCCACGGAAGTACTTC
TRBJ2-1	TRBD2	TRBV4-3	NA	CASSLSGGYNEQFF	TGCGCCAGCAGCCTTAGCGGGGGCTACAATGAGCAGTTCTTC
TRBJ1-1	NA	TRBV20-1	NA	CSATVNTEAFF	TGCAGTGCAACAGTGAACACTGAAGCTTTCTTT